These 2 T cell receptor beta chains share one sample of origin, sequenced in a study of CXCR3-negative and CXCR3-positive naive CD8 T cells. In preparing the TRB cDNA libraries, 5' RACE with UMI labels was used. TCRdb re-called the 5' RACE reads and gives one entry per CDR3 protein, without DNA. The specimen's table records some 40,000 distinct CDR3 sequences. The sample comprised memory CD8+ T cells from blood. These receptors were collected from a human donor in good health. Some clones in this sample may be carry-over from other donors' samples.

The genes are TRBV28 and TRBJ2-7; TCRdb's D call, TRBD1, is unchecked because there is no DNA. CDR1 and CDR2 from the germline V gene are MDHEN and SYDVKM. The CDR3 spans 16 residues. CDR3 protein: CASSRLGTGVSYEQYF.

This chain uses TRBV27 with TRBJ2-7. In germline, CDR1 is MNHEY, CDR2 SMNVEV (reference sequence). The CDR3 runs to 11 residues. CDR3 protein: CASSLSTEQYF.